The 10 T cell receptor beta chains given below trace back to one sample, sequenced in a study of T cell repertoires in cytomegalovirus infection. One entry per CDR3 protein results from TCRdb running MiXCR on the reads. The sample lists 740,000 or so distinct CDR3 sequences, less than 40% occurring once. The sequenced sample consisted of PBMCs. Every receptor here comes from a human donor in good health (CMV status not recorded). Some clones in this sample may be carry-over from other donors' samples.

The chain uses TRBV7-8 and TRBJ2-1, with D perhaps matching TRBD1 (5 bases). This CDR3 is built from 15 residues. Germline V gene sequence: CDR1 SGHVS, CDR2 FQNEAQ. Trimming removed 2 bases from V and 4 bases from J, with 12 bases in between. CDR3 protein: CASSLRGQAYNEQFF. The CDR3 bases are TGTGCCAGCAGCTTAAGGGGCCAAGCATACAATGAGCAGTTCTTC.

The table lists this clonotype with a few counts. J is TRBJ2-5 and V is TRBV15; no clear D. V was cut by 0 bases and J by 0 bases, with 14 bases left in between. Germline V gene lookup returns CDR1 LNHNV and CDR2 YYDKDF (reference sequence). The CDR3 is 17 amino acids. The CDR3 is CATSRDLGRMYQETQYF. Written as DNA, the CDR3 is TGTGCCACCAGCAGAGATTTGGGCAGAATGTACCAAGAGACCCAGTACTTC.

As concerns this clonotype: Possible read error: a much larger clone is one base away. J is TRBJ1-1 and V is TRBV10-3, with 7 bases matching TRBD1. The ends lost 2 bases at V and 12 bases at J; junction bases unmatched: 9. Germline V gene data show CDR1 as ENHRY and CDR2 as SYGVKD. The CDR3 consists of 13 residues. CDR3 in DNA: TGTGCCATCAGTGAGAGGGTAGGGACAGAATCTTTCTTT. Residues: CAISERVGTESFF.

This clonotype was counted only a few times. This sequence joins TRBV6-1 and TRBJ2-4; D is uncertain. Deletions cut 6 bases from V and 5 bases from J, with 20 bases between. Germline V gene data show CDR1 as MNHNS and CDR2 as SASEGT. The CDR3 runs to 16 residues. Here the CDR3 reads CASSPQWLPRENIQYF. The CDR3, as DNA: TGTGCCAGCAGCCCCCAGTGGCTGCCAAGAGAAAACATTCAGTACTTC.

The chain couples TRBV7-2 to TRBJ1-5; D gene unclear. Germline V gene sequence: CDR1 SGHTA, CDR2 FQGNSA. The CDR3 length is 12 residues. V lost 5 bases, J lost 6 bases, and 8 bases lay in between. The CDR3 protein is CASSPPSQPQHF. CDR3 nucleotides: TGTGCCAGCAGCCCGCCCTCTCAGCCCCAGCATTTT.

The V gene is TRBV19, the J gene TRBJ1-1; D is uncertain. This CDR3 has 13 amino acids. Germline-derived CDR1 and CDR2 are LNHDA and SQIVND (reference sequence). Between the trimmed V and J ends, which lost 5 bases and 0 bases, there was a span of 7 bases. The CDR3 DNA is TGTGCCAGTAGTGCCAACTTGAACACTGAAGCTTTCTTT. Its translation: CASSANLNTEAFF.

The chain uses TRBV7-9 and TRBJ1-1; the D is unclear. The germline V gene encodes CDR1 SEHNR and CDR2 FQNEAQ (reference sequence). The CDR3 covers 15 residues. Trimming took 2 bases from V and 0 from J, leaving 10 bases between them. In nucleotides, the CDR3 is TGTGCCAGCAGCTTAACCGTGCCGGTGAACACTGAAGCTTTCTTT. Residues: CASSLTVPVNTEAFF.

This clonotype has at least ten counts. The chain couples TRBV14 to TRBJ2-7; D tentatively reads TRBD1 or TRBD2 (5 bases each). Trimming left V 0 bases short and J 5 bases short, with 17 bases between. Germline CDR1 is SGHDN and CDR2 is FVKESK. The length of the CDR3 is 16 residues. CDR3 residues: CASSQDRVSGTNEQYF. The CDR3 DNA reads TGTGCCAGCAGCCAAGATCGAGTATCAGGGACGAACGAGCAGTACTTC.

The chain links TRBV7-2 to TRBJ2-3, with D tentatively TRBD1 (5 bases). V shed 5 bases and J shed 4 bases, with 16 bases lying between them. Germline loops: CDR1 SGHTA, CDR2 FQGNSA. CDR3 size: 15 residues. The CDR3 nucleotides are TGTGCCAGCAGCCCACACGTCGGACAATCAGATACGCAGTATTTT. As protein: CASSPHVGQSDTQYF.

In this sample, this clonotype turned up many times. The rearrangement links TRBV7-2 to TRBJ2-1; 8 positions agree with TRBD2. The ends lost 5 bases at V and 8 bases at J; junction bases unmatched: 14. Germline V lookup: CDR1 SGHTA, CDR2 FQGNSA. The length of the CDR3 is 16 residues. In DNA form, the CDR3 reads TGTGCCAGCAGCCTCGCGGGGGGTCCCCGGGGCGATGAGCAGTTCTTC. The encoded protein is CASSLAGGPRGDEQFF.